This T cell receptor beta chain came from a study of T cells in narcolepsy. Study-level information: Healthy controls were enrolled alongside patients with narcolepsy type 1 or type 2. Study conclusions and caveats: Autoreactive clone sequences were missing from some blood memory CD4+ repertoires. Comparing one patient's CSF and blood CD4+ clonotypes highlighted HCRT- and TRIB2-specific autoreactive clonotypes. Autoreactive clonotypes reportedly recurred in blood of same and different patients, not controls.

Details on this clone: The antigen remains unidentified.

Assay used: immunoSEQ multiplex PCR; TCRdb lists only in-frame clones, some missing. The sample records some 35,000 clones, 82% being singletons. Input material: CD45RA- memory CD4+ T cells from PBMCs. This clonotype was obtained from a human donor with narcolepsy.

CDR3 DNA: TGTGCCAGCTCGGAGCGGAGCACAGATACGCAGTATTTT. Its translation is CASSERSTDTQYF. V is TRBV27 and J is TRBJ2-3; D may be TRBD2 (5 bases). The germline V and J ends were trimmed by 8 bases and 0 bases, with 9 bases remaining between them. This CDR3 is built from 13 residues. Germline values: CDR1 MNHEY, CDR2 SMNVEV (reference sequence).